Shown below are 3 T cell receptor beta chains from a single sample sequenced in a study of OX40 agonist ivuxolimab in advanced cancers. The method was immunoSEQ multiplex PCR; TCRdb's version includes in-frame clones alone and lacks a portion of them. The sample consists of around 19,000 clones, under 75% of them appearing once. Sequenced material: CD4+ or CD8+ T cells sorted from blood, taken in a trial of the OX40 agonist ivuxolimab. The origin of the receptors is an adult with an advanced solid tumor such as melanoma, head and neck, liver or kidney cancer.

This clone was seen many times. This chain joins TRBV19 and TRBJ2-1; D not resolved. Germline V lookup: CDR1 LNHDA, CDR2 SQIVND (reference sequence). Trimming shortened V by 3 bases and J by 10 bases, and 16 bases separated the two germline ends. The CDR3 sequence is 14 residues long. Here the CDR3 reads CASSMASGSGEQFF. The CDR3 nucleotides read TGTGCCAGTAGTATGGCGAGTGGTTCCGGGGAGCAGTTCTTC.

Sample share makes this clone medium-sized. This sequence joins TRBV27 and TRBJ1-1; D is possibly TRBD1 (6 bases). Per the germline V gene, CDR1 is MNHEY and CDR2 is SMNVEV (reference sequence). V was trimmed by 5 bases and J by 0 bases, leaving 25 bases between them. CDR3 length equals 19 residues. The CDR3 protein is CASSPSEGGRRLLNTEAFF. For the CDR3, the DNA is TGTGCCAGCAGTCCCTCGGAGGGGGGGCGCAGGCTATTGAACACTGAAGCTTTCTTT.

The V gene is TRBV27, the J gene TRBJ2-5, with 14 bases that match TRBD2. V shed 5 bases, J shed 5 bases, and the junction held 4 bases outside the gene matches. Germline V gene data show CDR1 as MNHEY and CDR2 as SMNVEV (reference sequence). This CDR3 comprises 15 residues. The chain's CDR3 is CASSIRTSGGETQYF. The DNA for the CDR3 is TGTGCCAGCAGTATACGGACTAGCGGGGGGGAGACCCAGTACTTC.